Shown below are 9 T cell receptor beta chains from a single sample sequenced in a study of blood T cell repertoires in COVID-19. Using immunoSEQ multiplex PCR, the repertoire was profiled, and TCRdb retains in-frame clones only, with some absent. The table includes about 40,000 clones, approximately 89% detected once. The source material was peripheral blood. The receptors here all came from a woman between 65 and 79 years old with acute or convalescent COVID-19.

The chain uses TRBV2 and TRBJ2-1; 10 nucleotides line up with TRBD2. V lost 8 bases to trimming and J lost 8 bases; unmatched junction nucleotides: 15. The CDR3 sequence is 16 residues long. CDR1 and CDR2 from the germline V gene are SNHLY and FYNNEI. The CDR3 nucleotides are TGTGCCAGCGCCAAGTCGCTAGCGGGAGCTAGCTATGAGCAGTTCTTC. Protein product: CASAKSLAGASYEQFF.

The chain recombines TRBV10-1 with TRBJ2-1; TRBD1 matches 10 bases. V shed 0 bases, J shed 4 bases, and the junction held 6 bases outside the gene matches. CDR3 length: 17 amino acids. The V gene's germline CDR1 is WNHNN and CDR2 SYGVQD (reference sequence). CDR3 in DNA: TGCGCCAGCAGTGAGTCCGGGACAGGGGCCTTATACAATGAGCAGTTCTTC. It yields the protein CASSESGTGALYNEQFF.

This clone was detected a few times. CDR3 region: CASSIVVASGRNEQFF. As DNA, the CDR3 is TGTGCCAGTAGTATAGTCGTGGCTAGCGGGAGAAATGAGCAGTTCTTC. The chain links TRBV19 to TRBJ2-1, with TRBD2 matching 10 bases. V was clipped by 1 base and J by 7 bases; unmatched bases: 7. The germline V gene has CDR1 LNHDA and CDR2 SQIVND (reference sequence). The length of the CDR3 is 16 residues.

This chain uses TRBV4-3 with TRBJ2-3, with 9 positions matching TRBD1. This CDR3 region has 16 residues. Germline CDR1 is LGHNA and CDR2 is YSLEER. The V gene end was trimmed by 3 bases and the J gene end by 4 bases; junction bases not matched to a gene: 8. The CDR3 coding sequence is TGCGCCAGCAGCCAGGAGCTAACAGGGGGCGCAGATACGCAGTATTTT. Protein product: CASSQELTGGADTQYF.

The chain links TRBV5-1 to TRBJ1-4, with D uncertain. V lost 3 bases and J 0 bases, leaving 12 bases between the germline ends. CDR3 length equals 16 residues. Germline CDR1 SGHRS, CDR2 YFSETQ. CDR3 residues: CASSSESSATNEKLFF. As DNA, the CDR3 is TGCGCCAGCAGCTCCGAATCCAGTGCAACTAATGAAAAACTGTTTTTT.

The chain is built from TRBV29-1 and TRBJ1-1; D call uncertain. The CDR3 is 12 residues long. CDR1 is SQVTM and CDR2 is ANQGSEA in the germline V gene. V shed 4 bases and J shed 5 bases, with 11 bases lying between them. CDR3 DNA: TGCAGCGTTGCGGAGGGAGTGACTGAAGCTTTCTTT. It codes for CSVAEGVTEAFF.

The rearrangement links TRBV6-6 to TRBJ2-7; 7 bases line up with TRBD2. The CDR3 extends over 15 amino acids. The V segment lost 5 bases and the J segment 6 bases; nucleotides outside the gene matches: 13. Germline V gene lookup returns CDR1 MNHNY and CDR2 SVGAGI (reference sequence). The CDR3 loop reads CASSQEDSGRVEQYV. The CDR3, as DNA: TGTGCCAGCAGTCAAGAAGATAGCGGGCGGGTCGAGCAGTACGTC.

The chain joins TRBV28 to TRBJ1-1; D possibly corresponds to TRBD1 (5 bases). Per the germline V gene, CDR1 is MDHEN and CDR2 is SYDVKM. V lost 5 bases and J lost 6, with 16 bases in between. There are 14 residues in the CDR3. Here the CDR3 reads CASSPRGGVPEAFF. In DNA form, the CDR3 reads TGTGCCAGCAGTCCCCGCGGGGGAGTTCCTGAAGCTTTCTTT.

The rearrangement joins TRBV2 to TRBJ1-1; D gene unclear. The germline V gene encodes CDR1 SNHLY and CDR2 FYNNEI. Trimming pared 2 bases from V and 5 bases from J, leaving 9 bases between. CDR3 size: 13 residues. CDR3 DNA sequence: TGTGCCAGCAGTGAAAGGAGAATTACTGAAGCTTTCTTT. Amino acid sequence: CASSERRITEAFF.